This T cell receptor beta chain was profiled in a study of chemoradiotherapy in HPV16-positive cancers. TCRdb's table, derived via immunoSEQ multiplex PCR, lists solely in-frame clones and lacks some. The sample carries 9,500 to 15,000 clones, around nine tenths recorded once. In its sample, this clone was seen once. The V and J ends lost 6 bases and 5 bases, in that order; junction bases with no gene match: 26. Germline V gene lookup returns CDR1 LNHNV and CDR2 YYDKDF (reference sequence). The CDR3 loop spans 21 amino acids. This clonotype originated in a human donor with HPV-associated anogenital cancer. The V and J genes are TRBV15 and TRBJ2-5; the match to TRBD1 covers 11 bases. The sample consisted of blood, taken from a patient who underwent chemoradiotherapy. In DNA form, the CDR3 reads TGTGCCACCAGTAGCCTCGGACAGGGGGCAAGGGGTCCGAACGGGGGGGAGACCCAGTACTTC. As protein: CATSSLGQGARGPNGGETQYF.